This TCR beta chain emerged from a study of beta chain features in type 1 diabetes. The length of the CDR3 is 14 residues. V lost 2 bases, J lost 7 bases, and 5 bases stayed unmatched. CDR1 LGHNA and CDR2 YSLEER come from the germline V gene. Cell sorting via CD45RO/CCR7/CD25/CD127/CD95/CD27 was performed to obtain CD4+ naive, central memory, regulatory and stem cell-like memory cells. Study results and limitations: Across all four CD4+ subsets, people with type 1 diabetes showed modestly shorter TCRB CDR3s.

Points on this clone: Its antigen is not identified.

Of the isolated RNA, all was reverse transcribed, and so the sequenced material was expressed TCRB transcripts. Naive, central memory and regulatory T cell samples averaged roughly 3.6 million immunoSEQ reads each. Assay used: immunoSEQ multiplex PCR; TCRdb lists only in-frame clones, some missing. The sample includes fewer than 25,000 clones, roughly two thirds of them seen just once. The sequencing input was Tregs from blood. The clonotype was recovered from a young man with type 1 diabetes. V is TRBV4-3 and J is TRBJ2-3, with 8 positions matching TRBD2. The CDR3 loop is CASSQSGGRNTQYF. The CDR3, as DNA: TGCGCCAGCAGCCAAAGCGGGGGCCGTAATACGCAGTATTTT.